The 13 T cell receptor beta chains listed next were all sequenced from one sample in a study of Graves' ophthalmopathy and Graves' hyperthyroidism. Amplification of the TCR beta CDR3 regions used RNA transcripts (as template). Following a first-round RT-PCR that used HTBI primers, a second-round multiplex PCR was carried out. MiXCR was run by TCRdb on the multiplex PCR reads, yielding one entry per CDR3 protein. The sample contains fewer than 350,000 distinct CDR3 sequences, around a sixth of which appear only once. Sample: peripheral blood. Every receptor here comes from an adult man with Graves' ophthalmopathy.

This chain joins TRBV7-9 and TRBJ2-5, with D uncertain. Trimming left V 0 bases short and J 5 bases short, with 7 bases between. Germline CDR1 and CDR2: SEHNR and FQNEAQ (reference sequence). The CDR3 consists of 13 residues. The CDR3 DNA reads TGTGCCAGCAGCTTAGCCATGGACGAGACCCAGTACTTC. Encoded protein: CASSLAMDETQYF.

J is TRBJ2-2 and V is TRBV7-2; D ambiguous. The CDR3 length is 13 residues. Germline V CDR1 and CDR2: SGHTA, FQGNSA. V lost 2 bases and J lost 5, with 6 bases in between. The CDR3 DNA sequence: TGTGCCAGCAGCTTATCGTGGACCGGGGAGCTGTTTTTT. Its protein product is CASSLSWTGELFF.

This clonotype occurred many times. The J gene is TRBJ2-7, the V gene TRBV20-1; either TRBD1 or TRBD2 may fit D (6 bases each). CDR3 length equals 14 residues. Germline V lookup: CDR1 DFQATT, CDR2 SNEGSKA (reference sequence). The germline V and J ends were trimmed by 0 bases and 6 bases, with 15 bases remaining between them. The CDR3 is CSARDSRGLGEQYF. CDR3 nucleotides: TGCAGTGCTAGAGACTCCCGGGGGCTTGGCGAGCAGTACTTC.

This clonotype has a count of ten or more. The junction and the germline gene differ at one end; a read error may be behind it. This rearrangement joins TRBV7-7 to TRBJ2-5, with no clear D. The germline V gene has CDR1 SSHAT and CDR2 FNYEAQ (reference sequence). The CDR3 consists of 13 residues. The CDR3 nucleotides read TGTGCTAGCAGCTTTATAACGGGAGAGACCCAGTACTTC. It yields the protein CASSFITGETQYF. Variable domain in full (rest from reference TRBV7-7 and TRBJ2-5): GAGVSQSPRYKVTKRGQDVTLRCDPISSHATLYWYQQALGQGPEFLTYFNYEAQPDKSGLPSDRFSAERPEGSISTLTIQRTEQRDSAMYRCASSFITGETQYFGPGTRLLVL.

In its sample, this clonotype was seen many times. V and J are TRBV10-3 and TRBJ1-1; no firm D call. Germline assignment: CDR1 ENHRY and CDR2 SYGVKD. The CDR3 loop spans 12 amino acids. V dropped 2 bases and J dropped 4 bases, with 5 bases sitting between them. The CDR3 DNA is TGTGCCATCAGTGAGGGGAGCACTGAAGCTTTCTTT. It encodes CAISEGSTEAFF.

In its sample, this clonotype was seen many times. The V call is TRBV27, the J call TRBJ1-1; D call uncertain. Deletions cut 5 bases from V and 4 bases from J, with 11 bases between. The CDR3 sequence is 13 residues long. Germline V CDR1 and CDR2: MNHEY, SMNVEV (reference sequence). This CDR3 reads CASSLAVGTEAFF. Written as DNA, the CDR3 is TGTGCCAGCAGTCTGGCAGTGGGCACTGAAGCTTTCTTT.

This clonotype appeared many times. In DNA, the CDR3 is TGTGCCAGCAGCCCTGGCCCCACGGCGGAGACCCAGTACTTC. It codes for CASSPGPTAETQYF. This chain uses TRBV3-1 with TRBJ2-5, with no clear D. From germline, CDR1 is LGHDT and CDR2 YNNKEL (reference sequence). The V gene lost 4 bases and the J gene lost 5 bases, with 14 bases spanning the gap. The CDR3 is 14 amino acids.

This clonotype was recorded at least ten times. The chain employs TRBV6-2 or TRBV6-3 and TRBJ2-7; tentatively, D is TRBD1 (5 bases). V shed 0 bases and J shed 2 bases, with 11 bases lying between them. The germline gives CDR1 MNHEY, CDR2 SVGEGT. There are 15 residues in the CDR3. The CDR3, as DNA: TGTGCCAGCAGTTACTCAGACAGAGCTACCTACGAGCAGTACTTC. Residues: CASSYSDRATYEQYF.

This clonotype was observed many times. The J gene is TRBJ1-2, the V gene TRBV20-1; D gene uncertain. With 0 bases removed from V and 9 bases from J, the gap between germline ends came to 14 bases. This CDR3 region has 13 residues. Germline V gene lookup returns CDR1 DFQATT and CDR2 SNEGSKA (reference sequence). CDR3 sequence reads: CSARDLGAERYTF. The CDR3 nucleotides read TGCAGTGCTAGAGATCTCGGCGCCGAGCGCTACACCTTC.

This clonotype occurred many times. This chain joins TRBV29-1 and TRBJ2-7; D is possibly TRBD1 (6 bases). The germline gives CDR1 SQVTM, CDR2 ANQGSEA. V gave up 0 bases and J gave up 0 bases, with 12 bases separating them. This CDR3 has 15 residues. The CDR3 bases are TGCAGCGTTGAAGACAGGGGTTCCGGCTCCTACGAGCAGTACTTC. Translating it yields CSVEDRGSGSYEQYF.

As concerns this clonotype: Sequence at one end of the junction differs from germline and may be a read error. The rearrangement joins TRBV28 to TRBJ2-7; tentatively, D is TRBD1 (5 bases). The CDR3 is 11 amino acids. Looked up from germline, CDR1 is MDHEN and CDR2 is SYDVKM. This CDR3 reads CASSFGAAPHF. The CDR3 DNA reads as TGTGCCAGCAGTTTTGGGGCCGCGCCTCACTTC.

This clonotype has a count of ten or more. The chain combines TRBV20-1 with TRBJ2-5; D remains ambiguous. This CDR3 region has 13 residues. The germline V gene has CDR1 DFQATT and CDR2 SNEGSKA (reference sequence). Trimming pared 6 bases from V and 4 bases from J, leaving 15 bases between. The DNA for the CDR3 is TGCAGTGCCCGAGGACCCTGGCGAGAGACCCAGTACTTC. This translates into CSARGPWRETQYF.

This clonotype has at least ten counts. The chain recombines TRBV7-2 with TRBJ2-7, with D possibly being TRBD1 (7 bases). This CDR3 is 14 amino acids long. Germline values: CDR1 SGHTA, CDR2 FQGNSA. V dropped 8 bases and J dropped 1 base, with 15 bases sitting between them. CDR3 DNA: TGTGCCAGCGCCGCAGGGGGGATATCCTACGAGCAGTACTTC. This encodes CASAAGGISYEQYF. Combining the CDR3 with reference TRBV7-2 and TRBJ2-7 gives the whole variable domain GAGVSQSPSNKVTEKGKDVELRCDPISGHTALYWYRQSLGQGLEFLIYFQGNSAPDKSGLPSDRFSAERTGGSVSTLTIQRTQQEDSAVYLCASAAGGISYEQYFGPGTRLTVT.